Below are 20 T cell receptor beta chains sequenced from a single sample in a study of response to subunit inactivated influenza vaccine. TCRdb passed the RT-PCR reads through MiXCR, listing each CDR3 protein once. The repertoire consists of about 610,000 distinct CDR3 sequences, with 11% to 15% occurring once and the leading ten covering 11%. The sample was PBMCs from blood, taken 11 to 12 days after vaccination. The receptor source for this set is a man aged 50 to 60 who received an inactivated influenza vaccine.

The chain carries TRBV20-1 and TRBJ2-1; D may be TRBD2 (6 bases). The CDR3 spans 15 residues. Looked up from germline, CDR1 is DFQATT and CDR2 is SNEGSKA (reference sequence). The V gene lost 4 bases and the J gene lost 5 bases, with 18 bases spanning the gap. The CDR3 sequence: CSATTSPKNNNEQFF. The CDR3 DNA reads TGCAGTGCTACAACTAGCCCTAAGAATAACAATGAGCAGTTCTTC.

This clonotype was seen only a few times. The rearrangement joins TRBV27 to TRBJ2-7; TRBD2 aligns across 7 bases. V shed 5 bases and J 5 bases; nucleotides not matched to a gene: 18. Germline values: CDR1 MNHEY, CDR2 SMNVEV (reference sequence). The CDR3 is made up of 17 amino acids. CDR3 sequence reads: CASSLTPRGGRVHEQYF. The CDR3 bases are TGTGCCAGCAGTCTTACACCCCGAGGTGGGAGGGTCCACGAGCAGTACTTC.

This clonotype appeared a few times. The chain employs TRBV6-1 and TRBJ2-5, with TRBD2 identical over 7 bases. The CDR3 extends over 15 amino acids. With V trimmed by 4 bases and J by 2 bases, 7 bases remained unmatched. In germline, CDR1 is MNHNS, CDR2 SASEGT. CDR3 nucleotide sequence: TGTGCCAGCAGTGTCGCTAGCGGCGTACAAGAGACCCAGTACTTC. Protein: CASSVASGVQETQYF.

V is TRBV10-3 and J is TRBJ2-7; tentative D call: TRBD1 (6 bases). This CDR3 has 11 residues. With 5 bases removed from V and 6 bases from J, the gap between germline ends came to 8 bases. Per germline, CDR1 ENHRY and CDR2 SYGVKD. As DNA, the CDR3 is TGTGCCATCAGTCAGGGGTCCGAGCAGTACTTC. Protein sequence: CAISQGSEQYF.

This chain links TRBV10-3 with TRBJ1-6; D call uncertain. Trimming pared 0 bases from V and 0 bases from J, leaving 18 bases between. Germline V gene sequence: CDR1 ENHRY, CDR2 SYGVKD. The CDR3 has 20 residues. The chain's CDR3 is CAISESGIGRKSSYNSPLHF. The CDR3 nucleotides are TGTGCCATCAGTGAGTCGGGGATCGGTCGTAAGAGCTCCTATAATTCACCCCTCCACTTT.

CDR3 region: CATSDLRGGNTGELFF. The DNA for the CDR3 is TGTGCCACCAGTGATTTGCGCGGGGGAAACACCGGGGAGCTGTTTTTT. The chain recombines TRBV24-1 with TRBJ2-2; the match to TRBD2 covers 7 bases. The CDR3 has 16 amino acids. Germline trimming cut 0 bases from V and 2 bases from J; bases unmatched to any gene: 2. Looked up from germline, CDR1 is KGHDR and CDR2 is SFDVKD.

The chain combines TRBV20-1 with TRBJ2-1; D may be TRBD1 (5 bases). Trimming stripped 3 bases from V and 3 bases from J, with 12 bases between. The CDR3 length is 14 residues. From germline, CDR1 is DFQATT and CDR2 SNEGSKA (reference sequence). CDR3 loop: CSARGRGSYNEQFF. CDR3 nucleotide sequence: TGCAGTGCTAGGGGTAGGGGAAGCTACAATGAGCAGTTCTTC.

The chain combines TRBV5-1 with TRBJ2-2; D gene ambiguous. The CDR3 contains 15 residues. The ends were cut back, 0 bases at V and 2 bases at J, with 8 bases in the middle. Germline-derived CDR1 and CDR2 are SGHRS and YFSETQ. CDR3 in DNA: TGCGCCAGCAGCTTGGATACAGCAAACACCGGGGAGCTGTTTTTT. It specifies CASSLDTANTGELFF.

CDR3 nucleotides: TGCGCCAGCAGCTCCAGGGTTGGCGCTGAAGCTTTCTTT. This codes for CASSSRVGAEAFF. The chain uses TRBV5-1 and TRBJ1-1; D may be TRBD1 (5 bases). This CDR3 comprises 13 residues. Trimming removed 3 bases at V and 6 bases at J, with 12 bases between. Per germline, CDR1 SGHRS and CDR2 YFSETQ.

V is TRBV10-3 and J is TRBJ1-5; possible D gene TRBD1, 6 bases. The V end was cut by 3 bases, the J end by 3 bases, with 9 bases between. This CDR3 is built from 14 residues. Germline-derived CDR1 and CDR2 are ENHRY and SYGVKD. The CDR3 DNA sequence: TGTGCCATCAGTGATCGACAGGACAATCAGCCCCAGCATTTT. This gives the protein CAISDRQDNQPQHF.

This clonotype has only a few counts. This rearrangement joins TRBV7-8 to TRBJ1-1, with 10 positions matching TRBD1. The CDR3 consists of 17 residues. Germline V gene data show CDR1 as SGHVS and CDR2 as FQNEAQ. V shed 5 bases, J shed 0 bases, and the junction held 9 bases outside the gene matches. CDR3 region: CASSPRVDRGLNTEAFF. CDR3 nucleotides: TGTGCCAGCAGCCCTAGGGTGGACAGGGGGTTGAACACTGAAGCTTTCTTT.

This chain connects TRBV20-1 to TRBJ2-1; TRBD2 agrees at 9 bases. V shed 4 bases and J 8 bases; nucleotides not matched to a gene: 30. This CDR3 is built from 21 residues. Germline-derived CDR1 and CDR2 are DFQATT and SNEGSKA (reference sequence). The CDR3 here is CSAKGLGGGGVSRYALDEQFF. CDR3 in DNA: TGCAGTGCTAAGGGTCTAGGGGGCGGGGGGGTTTCGAGATATGCGCTCGATGAGCAGTTCTTC.

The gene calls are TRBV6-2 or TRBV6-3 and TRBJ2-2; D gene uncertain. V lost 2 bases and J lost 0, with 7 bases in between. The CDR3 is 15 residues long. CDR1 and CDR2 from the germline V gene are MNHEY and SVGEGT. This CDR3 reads CASSYVQANTGELFF. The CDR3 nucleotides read TGTGCCAGCAGTTACGTCCAAGCGAACACCGGGGAGCTGTTTTTT.

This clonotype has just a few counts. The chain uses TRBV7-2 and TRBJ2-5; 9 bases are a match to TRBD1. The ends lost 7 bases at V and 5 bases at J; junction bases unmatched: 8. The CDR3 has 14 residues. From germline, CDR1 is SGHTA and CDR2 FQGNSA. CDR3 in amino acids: CASNLQGARETQYF. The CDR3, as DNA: TGTGCCAGCAACCTACAGGGGGCTAGGGAGACCCAGTACTTC.

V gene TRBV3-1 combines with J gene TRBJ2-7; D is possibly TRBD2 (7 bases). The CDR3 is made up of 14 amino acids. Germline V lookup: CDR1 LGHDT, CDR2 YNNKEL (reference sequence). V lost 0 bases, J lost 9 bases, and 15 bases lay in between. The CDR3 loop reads CASSQDVGRGRQYF. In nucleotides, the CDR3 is TGTGCCAGCAGCCAAGATGTGGGGCGGGGGCGGCAGTACTTC.

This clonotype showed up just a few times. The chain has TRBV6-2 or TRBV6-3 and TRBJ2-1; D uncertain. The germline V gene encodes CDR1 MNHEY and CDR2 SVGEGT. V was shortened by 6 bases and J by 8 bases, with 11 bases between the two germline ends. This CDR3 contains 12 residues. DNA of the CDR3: TGTGCCAGCAGCCTCTCTCCCTATGAGCAGTTCTTC. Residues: CASSLSPYEQFF.

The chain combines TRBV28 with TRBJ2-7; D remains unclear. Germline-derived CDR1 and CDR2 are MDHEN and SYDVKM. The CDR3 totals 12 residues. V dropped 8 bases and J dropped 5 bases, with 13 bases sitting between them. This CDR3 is CASAIDFHEQYF. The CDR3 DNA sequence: TGTGCCAGCGCCATAGATTTCCACGAGCAGTACTTC.

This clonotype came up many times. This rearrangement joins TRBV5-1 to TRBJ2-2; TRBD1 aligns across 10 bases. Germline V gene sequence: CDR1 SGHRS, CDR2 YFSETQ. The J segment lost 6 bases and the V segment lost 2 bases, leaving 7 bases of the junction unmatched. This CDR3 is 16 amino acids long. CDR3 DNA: TGCGCCAGCAGCTTTTCCGGGACAGGGGTTGCCGGGGAGCTGTTTTTT. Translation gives CASSFSGTGVAGELFF.

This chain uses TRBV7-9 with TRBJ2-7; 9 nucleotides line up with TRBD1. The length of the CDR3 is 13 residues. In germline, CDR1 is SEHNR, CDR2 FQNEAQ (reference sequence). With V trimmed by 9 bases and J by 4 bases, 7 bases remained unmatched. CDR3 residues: CARAGQGWYEQYF. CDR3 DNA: TGTGCCAGGGCGGGACAGGGTTGGTACGAGCAGTACTTC.

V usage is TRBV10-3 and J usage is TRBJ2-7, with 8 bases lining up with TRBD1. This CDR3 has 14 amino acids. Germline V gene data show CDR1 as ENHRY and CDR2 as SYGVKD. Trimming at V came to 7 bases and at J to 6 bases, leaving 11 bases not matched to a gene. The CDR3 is CAINPTGEFGEQYF. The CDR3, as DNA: TGTGCCATCAACCCGACAGGGGAGTTCGGCGAGCAGTACTTC.